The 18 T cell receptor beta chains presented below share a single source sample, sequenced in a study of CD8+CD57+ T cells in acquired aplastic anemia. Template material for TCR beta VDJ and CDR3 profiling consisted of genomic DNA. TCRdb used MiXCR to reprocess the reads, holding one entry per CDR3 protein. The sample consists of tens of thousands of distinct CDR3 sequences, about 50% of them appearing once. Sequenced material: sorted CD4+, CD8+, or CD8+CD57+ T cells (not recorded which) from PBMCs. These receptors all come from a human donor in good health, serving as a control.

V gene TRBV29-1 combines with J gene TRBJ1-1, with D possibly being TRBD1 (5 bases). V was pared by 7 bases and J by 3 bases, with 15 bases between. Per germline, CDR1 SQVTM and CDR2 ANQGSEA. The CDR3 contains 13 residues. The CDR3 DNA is TGCAGCGCCGAGGGCAGAGGGGACACTGAAGCTTTCTTT. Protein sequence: CSAEGRGDTEAFF.

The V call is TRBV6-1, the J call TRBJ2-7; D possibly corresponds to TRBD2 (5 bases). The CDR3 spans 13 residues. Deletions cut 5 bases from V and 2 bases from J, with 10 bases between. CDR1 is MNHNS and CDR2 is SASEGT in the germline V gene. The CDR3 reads CASSSGFTYEQYF. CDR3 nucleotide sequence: TGTGCCAGCAGTAGCGGATTCACCTACGAGCAGTACTTC.

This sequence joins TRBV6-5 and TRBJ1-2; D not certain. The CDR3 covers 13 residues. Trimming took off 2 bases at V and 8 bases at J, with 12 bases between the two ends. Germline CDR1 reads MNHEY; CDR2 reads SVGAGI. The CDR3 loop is CASSYGSLGGYTF. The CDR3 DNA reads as TGTGCCAGCAGTTACGGGAGTCTGGGAGGCTACACCTTC.

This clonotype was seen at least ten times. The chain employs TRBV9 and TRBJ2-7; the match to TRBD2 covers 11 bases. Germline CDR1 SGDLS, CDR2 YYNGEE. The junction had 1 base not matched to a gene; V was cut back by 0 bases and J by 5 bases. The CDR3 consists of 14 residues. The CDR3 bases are TGTGCCAGCAGCGTAGGTAGCGGGAGGGACGAGCAGTACTTC. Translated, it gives CASSVGSGRDEQYF. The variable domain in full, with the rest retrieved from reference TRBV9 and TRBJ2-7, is DSGVTQTPKHLITATGQRVTLRCSPRSGDLSVYWYQQSLDQGLQFLIQYYNGEERAKGNILERFSAQQFPDLHSELNLSSLELGDSALYFCASSVGSGRDEQYFGPGTRLTVT.

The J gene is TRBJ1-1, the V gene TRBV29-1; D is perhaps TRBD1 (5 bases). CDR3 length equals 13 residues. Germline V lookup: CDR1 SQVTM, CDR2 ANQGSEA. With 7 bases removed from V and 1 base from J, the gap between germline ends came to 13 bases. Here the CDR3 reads CSAQQVTNTEAFF. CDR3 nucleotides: TGCAGCGCACAACAGGTCACGAACACTGAAGCTTTCTTT.

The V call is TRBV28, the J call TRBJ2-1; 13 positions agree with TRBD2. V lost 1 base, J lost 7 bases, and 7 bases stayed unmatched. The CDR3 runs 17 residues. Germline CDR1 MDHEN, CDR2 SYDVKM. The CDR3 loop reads CASSLFWTSGSFNEQFF. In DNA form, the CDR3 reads TGTGCCAGCAGTTTATTTTGGACTAGCGGGAGTTTTAATGAGCAGTTCTTC.

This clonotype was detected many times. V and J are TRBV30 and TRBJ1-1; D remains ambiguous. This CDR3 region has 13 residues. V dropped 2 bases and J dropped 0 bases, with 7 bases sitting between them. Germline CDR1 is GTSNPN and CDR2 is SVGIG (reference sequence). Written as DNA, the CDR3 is TGTGCCTGGAGTAAGTCGATGAACACTGAAGCTTTCTTT. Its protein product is CAWSKSMNTEAFF. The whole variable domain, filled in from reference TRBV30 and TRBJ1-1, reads SQTIHQWPATLVQPVGSPLSLECTVEGTSNPNLYWYRQAAGRGLQLLFYSVGIGQISSEVPQNLSASRPQDRQFILSSKKLLLSDSGFYLCAWSKSMNTEAFFGQGTRLTVV.

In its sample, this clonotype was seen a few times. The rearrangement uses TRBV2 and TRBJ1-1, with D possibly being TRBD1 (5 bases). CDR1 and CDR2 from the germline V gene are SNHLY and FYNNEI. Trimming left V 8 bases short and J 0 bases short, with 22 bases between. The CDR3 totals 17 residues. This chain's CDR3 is CASVLHGAGSMNTEAFF. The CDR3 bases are TGTGCCAGCGTCTTACACGGGGCAGGGTCCATGAACACTGAAGCTTTCTTT.

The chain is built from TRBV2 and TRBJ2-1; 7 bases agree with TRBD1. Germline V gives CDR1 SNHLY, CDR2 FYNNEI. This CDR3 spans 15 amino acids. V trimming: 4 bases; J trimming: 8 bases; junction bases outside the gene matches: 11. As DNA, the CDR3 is TGTGCCAGCAGTGTTGTCGACAGGGAAGGGGATGAGCAGTTCTTC. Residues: CASSVVDREGDEQFF.

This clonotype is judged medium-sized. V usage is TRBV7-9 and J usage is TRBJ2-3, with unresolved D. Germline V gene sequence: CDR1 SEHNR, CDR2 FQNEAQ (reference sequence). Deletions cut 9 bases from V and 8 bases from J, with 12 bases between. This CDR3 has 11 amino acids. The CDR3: CASGNEVTQYF. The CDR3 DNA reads TGTGCCAGTGGGAATGAGGTTACGCAGTATTTT.

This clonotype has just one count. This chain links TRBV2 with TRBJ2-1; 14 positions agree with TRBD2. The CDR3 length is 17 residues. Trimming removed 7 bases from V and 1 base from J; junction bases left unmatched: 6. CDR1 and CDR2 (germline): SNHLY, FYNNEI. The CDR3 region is CASTGGLAGGSYNEQFF. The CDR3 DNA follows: TGTGCCAGCACAGGTGGACTAGCGGGAGGTTCCTACAATGAGCAGTTCTTC.

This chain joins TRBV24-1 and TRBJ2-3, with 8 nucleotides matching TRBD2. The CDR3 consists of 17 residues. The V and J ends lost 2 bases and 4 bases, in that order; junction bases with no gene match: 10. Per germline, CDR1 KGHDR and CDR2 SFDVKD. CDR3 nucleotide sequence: TGTGCCACCAGTGATTCCTCGAAAGCGGGAGTCTCAGATACGCAGTATTTT. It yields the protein CATSDSSKAGVSDTQYF.

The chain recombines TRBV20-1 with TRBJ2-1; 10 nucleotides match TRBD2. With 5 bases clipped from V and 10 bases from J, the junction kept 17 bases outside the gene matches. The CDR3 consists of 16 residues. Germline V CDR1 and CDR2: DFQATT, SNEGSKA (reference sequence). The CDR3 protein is CSAGASLAGAVLEQFF. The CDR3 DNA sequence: TGCAGTGCTGGAGCCTCTCTAGCGGGAGCCGTCCTGGAGCAGTTCTTC.

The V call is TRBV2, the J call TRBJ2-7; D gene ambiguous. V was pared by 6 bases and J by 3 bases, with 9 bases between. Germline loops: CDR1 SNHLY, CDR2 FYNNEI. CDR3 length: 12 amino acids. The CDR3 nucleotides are TGTGCCAGCAGCCTCACATACTACGAGCAGTACTTC. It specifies CASSLTYYEQYF.

CDR3 sequence reads: CASSGDRGGETQYF. The CDR3 DNA reads as TGTGCCAGCAGTGGGGACAGGGGAGGGGAGACCCAGTACTTC. This sequence joins TRBV12-3 or TRBV12-4 and TRBJ2-5, with TRBD1 matching 10 bases. V shed 5 bases and J 5 bases; nucleotides not matched to a gene: 5. This CDR3 spans 14 amino acids.

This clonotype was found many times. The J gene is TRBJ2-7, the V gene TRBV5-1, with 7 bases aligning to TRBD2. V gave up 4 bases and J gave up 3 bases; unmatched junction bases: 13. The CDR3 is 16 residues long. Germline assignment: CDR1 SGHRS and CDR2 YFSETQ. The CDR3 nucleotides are TGCGCCAGCAGCATGCGGCGGGGGTCTGGGGGCTACGAGCAGTACTTC. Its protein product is CASSMRRGSGGYEQYF.

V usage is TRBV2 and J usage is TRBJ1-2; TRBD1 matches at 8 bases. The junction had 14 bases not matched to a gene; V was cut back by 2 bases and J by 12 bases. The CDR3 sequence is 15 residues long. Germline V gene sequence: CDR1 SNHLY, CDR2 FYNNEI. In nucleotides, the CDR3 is TGTGCCAGCAGTGAACGGTCAGGGGGCCGGTCTGGAAACACCTTC. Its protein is CASSERSGGRSGNTF.

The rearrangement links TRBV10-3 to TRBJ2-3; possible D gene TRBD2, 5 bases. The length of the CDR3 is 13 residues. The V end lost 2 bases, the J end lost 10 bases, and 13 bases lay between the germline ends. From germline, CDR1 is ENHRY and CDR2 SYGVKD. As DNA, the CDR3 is TGTGCCATCAGTGAGGCGGGCGCAGGCGCGCAGTATTTT. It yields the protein CAISEAGAGAQYF.